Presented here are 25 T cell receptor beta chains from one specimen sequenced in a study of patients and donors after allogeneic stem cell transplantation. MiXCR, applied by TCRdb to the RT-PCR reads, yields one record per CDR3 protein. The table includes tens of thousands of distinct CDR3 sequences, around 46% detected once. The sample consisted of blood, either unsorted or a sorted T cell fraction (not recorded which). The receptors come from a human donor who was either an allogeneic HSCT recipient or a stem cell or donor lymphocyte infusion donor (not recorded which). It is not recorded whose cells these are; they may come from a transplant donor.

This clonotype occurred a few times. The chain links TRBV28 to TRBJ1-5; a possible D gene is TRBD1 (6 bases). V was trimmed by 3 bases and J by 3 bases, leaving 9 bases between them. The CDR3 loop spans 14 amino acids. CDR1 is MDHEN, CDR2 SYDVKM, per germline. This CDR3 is CASSFGQNNQPQHF. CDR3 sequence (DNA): TGTGCCAGCAGTTTTGGACAGAACAATCAGCCCCAGCATTTT.

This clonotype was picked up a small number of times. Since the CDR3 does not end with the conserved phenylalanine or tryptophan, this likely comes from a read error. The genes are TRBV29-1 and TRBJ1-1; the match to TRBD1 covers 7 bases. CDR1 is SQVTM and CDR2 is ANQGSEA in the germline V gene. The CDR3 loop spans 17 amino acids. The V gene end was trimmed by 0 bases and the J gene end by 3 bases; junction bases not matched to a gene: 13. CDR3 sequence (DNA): TGCAGCGTTGAAGATCATGGACAGGATTATTCCCACACTGAAGCTTTCTCT. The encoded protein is CSVEDHGQDYSHTEAFS.

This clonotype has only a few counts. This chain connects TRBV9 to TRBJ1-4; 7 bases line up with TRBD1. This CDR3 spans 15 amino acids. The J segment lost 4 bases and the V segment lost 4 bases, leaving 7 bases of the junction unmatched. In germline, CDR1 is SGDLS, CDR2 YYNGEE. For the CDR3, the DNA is TGTGCCAGCAGCAAAGGACAGGCCGATAATGAAAAACTGTTTTTT. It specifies CASSKGQADNEKLFF.

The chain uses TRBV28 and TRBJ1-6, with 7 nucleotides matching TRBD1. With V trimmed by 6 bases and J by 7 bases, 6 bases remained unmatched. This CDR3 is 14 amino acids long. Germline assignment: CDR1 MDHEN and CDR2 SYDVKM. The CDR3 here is CASSEGTANSPLHF. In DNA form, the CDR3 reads TGTGCCAGCAGCGAGGGGACAGCAAATTCACCCCTCCACTTT.

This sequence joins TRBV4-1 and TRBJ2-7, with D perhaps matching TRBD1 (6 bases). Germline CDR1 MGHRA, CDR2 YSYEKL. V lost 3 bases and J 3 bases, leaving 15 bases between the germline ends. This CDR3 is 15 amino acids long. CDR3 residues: CASSHMGAGNYEQYF. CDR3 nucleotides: TGCGCCAGCAGCCATATGGGGGCAGGAAACTACGAGCAGTACTTC.

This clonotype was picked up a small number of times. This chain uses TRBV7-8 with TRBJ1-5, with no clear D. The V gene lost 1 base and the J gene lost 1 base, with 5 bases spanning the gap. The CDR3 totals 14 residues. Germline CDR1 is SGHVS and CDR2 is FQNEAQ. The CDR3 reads CASSLGASNQPQHF. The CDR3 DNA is TGTGCCAGCAGCTTAGGAGCGAGCAATCAGCCCCAGCATTTT.

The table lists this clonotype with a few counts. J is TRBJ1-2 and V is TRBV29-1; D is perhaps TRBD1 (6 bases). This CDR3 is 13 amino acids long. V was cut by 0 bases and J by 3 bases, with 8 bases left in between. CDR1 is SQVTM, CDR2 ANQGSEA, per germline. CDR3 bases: TGCAGCGTTGAAGAACAGGGCGACTATGGCTACACCTTC. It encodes CSVEEQGDYGYTF.

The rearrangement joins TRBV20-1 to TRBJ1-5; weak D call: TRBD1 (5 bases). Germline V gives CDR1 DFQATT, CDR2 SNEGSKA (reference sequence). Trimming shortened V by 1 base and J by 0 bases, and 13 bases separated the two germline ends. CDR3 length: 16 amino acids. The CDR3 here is CSARVIDSYSNQPQHF. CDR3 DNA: TGCAGTGCTAGAGTTATCGACAGCTATAGCAATCAGCCCCAGCATTTT.

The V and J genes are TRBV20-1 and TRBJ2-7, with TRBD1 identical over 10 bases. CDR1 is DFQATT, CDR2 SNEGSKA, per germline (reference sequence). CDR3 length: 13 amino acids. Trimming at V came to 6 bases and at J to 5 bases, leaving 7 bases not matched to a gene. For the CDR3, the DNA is TGCAGTGCCCGGGACAGGGGAGTCCACGAGCAGTACTTC. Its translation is CSARDRGVHEQYF.

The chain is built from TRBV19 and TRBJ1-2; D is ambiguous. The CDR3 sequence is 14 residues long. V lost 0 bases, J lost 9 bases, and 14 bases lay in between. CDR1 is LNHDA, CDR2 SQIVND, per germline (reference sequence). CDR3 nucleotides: TGTGCCAGTAGTATAGATCCTGGGCCTACGAGCTACACCTTC. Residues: CASSIDPGPTSYTF. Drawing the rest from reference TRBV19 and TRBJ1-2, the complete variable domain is DGGITQSPKYLFRKEGQNVTLSCEQNLNHDAMYWYRQDPGQGLRLIYYSQIVNDFQKGDIAEGYSVSREKKESFPLTVTSAQKNPTAFYLCASSIDPGPTSYTFGSGTRLTVV.

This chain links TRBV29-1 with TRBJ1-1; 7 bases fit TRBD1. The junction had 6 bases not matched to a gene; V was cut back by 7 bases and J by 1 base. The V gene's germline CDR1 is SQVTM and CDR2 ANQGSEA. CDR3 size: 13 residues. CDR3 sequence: CSALGQQNTEAFF. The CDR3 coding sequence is TGCAGCGCCTTGGGACAGCAGAACACTGAAGCTTTCTTT.

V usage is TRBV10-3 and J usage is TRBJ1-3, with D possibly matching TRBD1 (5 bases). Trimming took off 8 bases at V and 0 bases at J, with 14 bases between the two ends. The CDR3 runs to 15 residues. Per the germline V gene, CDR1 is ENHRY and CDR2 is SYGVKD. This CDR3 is CAIRDGPSSGNTIYF. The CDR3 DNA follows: TGTGCCATCCGGGACGGCCCGAGCTCTGGAAACACCATATATTTT.

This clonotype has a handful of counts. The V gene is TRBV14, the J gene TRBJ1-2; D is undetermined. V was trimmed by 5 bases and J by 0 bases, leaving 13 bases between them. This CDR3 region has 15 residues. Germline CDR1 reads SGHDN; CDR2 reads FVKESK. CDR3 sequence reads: CASSSWERANYGYTF. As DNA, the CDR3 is TGTGCCAGCAGCAGTTGGGAACGCGCTAACTATGGCTACACCTTC.

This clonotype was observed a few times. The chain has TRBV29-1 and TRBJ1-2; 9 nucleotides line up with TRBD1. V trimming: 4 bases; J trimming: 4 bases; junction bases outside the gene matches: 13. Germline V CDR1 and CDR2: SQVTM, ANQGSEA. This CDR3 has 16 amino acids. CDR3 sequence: CSVVSGTGGGGYGYTF. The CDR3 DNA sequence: TGCAGCGTTGTTTCGGGCACAGGGGGCGGAGGCTATGGCTACACCTTC. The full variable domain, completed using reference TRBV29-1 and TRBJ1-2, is SAVISQKPSRDICQRGTSLTIQCQVDSQVTMMFWYRQQPGQSLTLIATANQGSEATYESGFVIDKFPISRPNLTFSTLTVSNMSPEDSSIYLCSVVSGTGGGGYGYTFGSGTRLTVV.

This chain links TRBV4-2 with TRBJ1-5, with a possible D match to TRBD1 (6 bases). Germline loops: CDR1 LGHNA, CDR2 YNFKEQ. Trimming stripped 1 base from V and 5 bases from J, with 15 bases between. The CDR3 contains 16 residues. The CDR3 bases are TGTGCCAGCAGCCAAGGACCAGGGGAAAGGGATCAGCCCCAGCATTTT. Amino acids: CASSQGPGERDQPQHF.

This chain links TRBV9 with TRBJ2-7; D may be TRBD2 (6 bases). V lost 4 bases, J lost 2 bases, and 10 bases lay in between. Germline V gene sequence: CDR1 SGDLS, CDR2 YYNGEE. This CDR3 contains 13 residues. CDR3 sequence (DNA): TGTGCCAGCAGCTCCGGGGGAGCCTACGAGCAGTACTTC. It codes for CASSSGGAYEQYF.

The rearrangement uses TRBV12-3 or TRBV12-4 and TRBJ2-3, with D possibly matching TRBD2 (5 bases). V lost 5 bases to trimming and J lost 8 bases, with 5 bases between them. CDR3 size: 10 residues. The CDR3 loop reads CASSRGTQYF. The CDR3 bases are TGTGCCAGCAGTCGGGGTACGCAGTATTTT.

CDR3 bases: TGCAGTGCTAGAGGGACAGCCTCTGGAAACACCATATATTTT. It codes for CSARGTASGNTIYF. V is TRBV20-1 and J is TRBJ1-3; TRBD1 might be the D (6 bases). V was cut by 1 base and J by 0 bases, with 7 bases left in between. Germline V gene lookup returns CDR1 DFQATT and CDR2 SNEGSKA (reference sequence). CDR3 size: 14 residues.

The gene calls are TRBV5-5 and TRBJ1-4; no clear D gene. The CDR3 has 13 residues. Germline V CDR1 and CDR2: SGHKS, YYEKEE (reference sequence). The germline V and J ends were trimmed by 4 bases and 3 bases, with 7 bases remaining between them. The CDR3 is CASSPGPNEKLFF. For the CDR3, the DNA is TGTGCCAGCAGCCCCGGACCTAATGAAAAACTGTTTTTT.

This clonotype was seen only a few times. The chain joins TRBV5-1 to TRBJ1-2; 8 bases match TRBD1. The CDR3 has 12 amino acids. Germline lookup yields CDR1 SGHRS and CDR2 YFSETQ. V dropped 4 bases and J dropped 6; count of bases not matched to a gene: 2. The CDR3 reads CASSPDRDGYTF. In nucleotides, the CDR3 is TGCGCCAGCAGCCCGGACAGGGATGGCTACACCTTC.

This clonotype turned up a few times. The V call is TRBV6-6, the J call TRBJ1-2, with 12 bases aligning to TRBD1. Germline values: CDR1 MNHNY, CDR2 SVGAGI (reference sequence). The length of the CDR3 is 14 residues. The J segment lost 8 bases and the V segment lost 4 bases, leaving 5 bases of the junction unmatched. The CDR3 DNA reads TGTGCCAGCAGTTCCCGGGACAGGGGGCTAGGCTACACCTTC. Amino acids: CASSSRDRGLGYTF.

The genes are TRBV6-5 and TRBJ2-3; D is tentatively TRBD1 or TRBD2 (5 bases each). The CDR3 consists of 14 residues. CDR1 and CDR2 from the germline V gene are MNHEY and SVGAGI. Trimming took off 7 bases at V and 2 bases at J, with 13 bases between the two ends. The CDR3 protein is CASNLRDDTDTQYF. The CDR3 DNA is TGTGCCAGCAACCTCCGGGACGACACAGATACGCAGTATTTT.

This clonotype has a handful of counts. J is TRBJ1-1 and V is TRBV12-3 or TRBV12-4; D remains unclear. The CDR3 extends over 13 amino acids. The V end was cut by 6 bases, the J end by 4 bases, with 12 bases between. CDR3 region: CASRFWEVTEAFF. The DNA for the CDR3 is TGTGCCAGCAGGTTTTGGGAAGTCACTGAAGCTTTCTTT.

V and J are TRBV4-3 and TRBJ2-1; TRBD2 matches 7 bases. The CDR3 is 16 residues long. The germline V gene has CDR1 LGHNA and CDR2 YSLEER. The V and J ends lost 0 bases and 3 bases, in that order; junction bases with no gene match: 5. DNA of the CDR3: TGCGCCAGCAGCCAAGAGCGGGAGCGGTTCTACAATGAGCAGTTCTTC. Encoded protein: CASSQERERFYNEQFF.

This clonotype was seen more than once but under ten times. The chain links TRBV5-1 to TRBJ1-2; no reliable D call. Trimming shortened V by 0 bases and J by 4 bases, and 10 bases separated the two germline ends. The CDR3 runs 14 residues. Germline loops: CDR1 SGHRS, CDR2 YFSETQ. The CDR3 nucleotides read TGCGCCAGCAGCTTGGATGGCCAGTCCTATGGCTACACCTTC. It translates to CASSLDGQSYGYTF.